A selection of T cell receptor beta chains follows, all from one sample in a study of OX40 agonist ivuxolimab in advanced cancers. TCRdb keeps only in-frame clones here, not all; method: immunoSEQ multiplex PCR. Among tens of thousands of clones listed, 90% to 95% were seen once. The sample was CD4+ or CD8+ T cells sorted from blood, taken in a trial of the OX40 agonist ivuxolimab. The receptors stem from an adult with an advanced solid tumor such as melanoma, head and neck, liver or kidney cancer. Both conserved end residues are part of each CDR3. A D gene is named only where the DNA matches it firmly. Clone size is shown for a subset of rows, as once, few, many or a class of expanded clone.

TRBJ1-1,TRBV7-2,-,TRBD1,TGTGCCAGCAGCTTGGGGGACAGCAAGAACACTGAAGCTTTCTTT,CASSLGDSKNTEAFF
TRBJ2-2,TRBV5-4,-,TRBD2,TGTGCCAGCAGCTCCGGGACTAGCGGGAACACCGGGGAGCTGTTTTTT,CASSSGTSGNTGELFF
TRBJ2-1,TRBV4-2,-,TRBD1,TGTGCCAGCAGCCAAGAGGTACAGGGGGCAGGTTATGAGCAGTTCTTC,CASSQEVQGAGYEQFF
TRBJ2-2,TRBV7-9,-,-,TGTGCCAGCAGCCTCCGCACCGGGGAGCTGTTTTTT,CASSLRTGELFF
TRBJ1-4,TRBV10-1,-,-,TGCGCCAGCAGTGAGCCCGCCCGGGGCTCTGAAAAACTGTTTTTT,CASSEPARGSEKLFF
TRBJ2-7,TRBV2,-,TRBD1,TGTGCCAGCAGTGAAGGCAGGACAGGGGGGTACGAGCAGTACTTC,CASSEGRTGGYEQYF
TRBJ2-7,TRBV10-1,-,TRBD1,TGCGCCAGCAGTGAGTCGAATAGACAGGGTAGATACGAGCAGTACTTC,CASSESNRQGRYEQYF
TRBJ2-3,TRBV4-3,-,-,TGCGCCAGCAGCGTGCAGGTCCGGGCCACAGATACGCAGTATTTT,CASSVQVRATDTQYF
TRBJ2-3,TRBV10-3,-,TRBD1,TGTGCCATCAGGGGACAGGTTAGCACAGATACGCAGTATTTT,CAIRGQVSTDTQYF
TRBJ2-1,TRBV5-1,-,-,TGCGCCAGCAGCACGCCGGGCCCCCTCTACAATGAGCAGTTCTTC,CASSTPGPLYNEQFF
TRBJ1-2,TRBV4-2,-,-,TGTGCCAGCAGCCGCTCTACTAGATACGGCTACACCTTC,CASSRSTRYGYTF
TRBJ2-1,TRBV4-2,-,TRBD2,TGTGCCAGCAGCCAAGATCGGGCTAGCGGGGGCCACAATGAGCAGTTCTTC,CASSQDRASGGHNEQFF
TRBJ2-2,TRBV7-9,-,TRBD1,TGTGCCAGCAGGAAGGACAGGGTCACCGGGGAGCTGTTTTTT,CASRKDRVTGELFF
TRBJ2-3,TRBV6-1,-,-,TGTGCCAGCAGTGAAATACGCGCGGGGCCACGGACGCAGTATTTT,CASSEIRAGPRTQYF
TRBJ2-7,TRBV27,-,TRBD1,TGTGCCAGCAGCCTCCTACTACAGGGGTCCGAGCAGTACTTC,CASSLLLQGSEQYF
TRBJ1-2,TRBV15,-,-,TGTGCCACCAGCAGTCCCCCACAGACCGGCTACACCTTC,CATSSPPQTGYTF
TRBJ1-1,TRBV4-1,few,-,TGCGCCAGCAGCCATCCGCTGAACACTGAAGCTTTCTTT,CASSHPLNTEAFF
TRBJ2-7,TRBV19,-,TRBD1,TGTGCCAGTAGTACCGGGACAGGGCTTAGCGAGCAGTACTTC,CASSTGTGLSEQYF
TRBJ2-3,TRBV29-1,-,-,TGCAGCGTTGTGGTCGGGGGGCAAGCAGATACGCAGTATTTT,CSVVVGGQADTQYF
TRBJ2-3,TRBV5-4,-,-,TGTGCCAGCAGCTTGGCTCGACAGCCCCCCACAGATACGCAGTATTTT,CASSLARQPPTDTQYF
TRBJ2-3,TRBV7-2,-,-,TGTGCCAGCAGCGAAAGACGGAGCACAGATACGCAGTATTTT,CASSERRSTDTQYF